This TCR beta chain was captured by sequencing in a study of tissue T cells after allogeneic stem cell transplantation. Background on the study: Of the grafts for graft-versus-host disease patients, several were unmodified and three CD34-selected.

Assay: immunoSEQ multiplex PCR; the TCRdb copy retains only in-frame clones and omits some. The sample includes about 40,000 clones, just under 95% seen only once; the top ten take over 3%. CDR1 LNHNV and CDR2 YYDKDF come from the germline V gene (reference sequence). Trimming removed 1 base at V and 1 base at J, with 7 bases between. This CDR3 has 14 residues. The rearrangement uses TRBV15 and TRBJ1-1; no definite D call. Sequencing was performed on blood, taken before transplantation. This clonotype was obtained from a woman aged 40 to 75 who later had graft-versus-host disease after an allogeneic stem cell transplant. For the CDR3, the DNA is TGTGCCACCAGCAGAGGGCTCAGGAACACTGAAGCTTTCTTT. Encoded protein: CATSRGLRNTEAFF.